The rows below give T cell receptor beta chains drawn from one sample of a study of radiotherapy plus CTLA-4 blockade in lung cancer. The assay was immunoSEQ multiplex PCR, and TCRdb's table has in-frame clones only and misses some. Of approximately 100,000 clones listed, 70% to 90% are singletons. Sequencing was performed on peripheral blood, taken from a patient treated with radiotherapy plus ipilimumab. The receptors shown here come from a human donor with non-small cell lung cancer that progressed on radiotherapy plus ipilimumab. Some clones in this sample may be carry-over from other donors' samples. Both conserved end residues are part of each CDR3.

CDR3aa	v_gene
CASSPTGTGAGEQYF	TRBV5-4
CASSTDWGANYGYTF	TRBV19
CASSPISRSYNEQFF	TRBV6-4
CASIPVGTPNTGELFF	TRBV19
CASSLSPLVISTDTQYF	TRBV27
CASSESMGTTYQPQHF	TRBV7-2
CASSVRASNEQFF	TRBV9
CASSVAGTGELFF	TRBV6-1
CASSQVGGTGELFF	TRBV6-1
CSIRHSPNQPQHF	TRBV29-1
CASSLMQAGFYEQYF	TRBV11-2
CASSSVGNSPLHF	TRBV7-9
CASSQHNSGNTIYF	TRBV4-3
CASSPLARGSQETQYF	TRBV4-1
CASSGQGATEAFF	TRBV27
CASSLASSGGLAKNIQYF	TRBV5-1
CASSRDIQGGSPLHF	TRBV5-1
CASTLGPNTEAFF	TRBV2
CASSLQRTGQETQYF	TRBV5-1
CSVRTGGGREQFF	TRBV29-1
CASSRSGQGGEDEQYF	TRBV4-3
CASSPPKRGGLYEQFF	TRBV5-4
CASSLGQPSGGYEQYF	TRBV27
CASSVDGTGVNEQFF	TRBV9
CASSLTSGGTDTQYF	TRBV5-4
CASSSRSGGAIVLTF	TRBV5-5
CASTRVPNEKLFF	TRBV5-1
CAWSVRGRSTDTQYF	TRBV30
CASSQDPVGEKLFF	TRBV4-3
CASTRGAGEVYTF	TRBV5-1
CASSSQATGNEKLFF	TRBV5-1
CASSPDTTNYGYTF	TRBV5-1
CASSPLGARGAFF	TRBV11-2
CASGAGQANQPQHF	TRBV12-5
CASSLALAGGPETYEQYF	TRBV5-1
CASSLGVTDTQYF	TRBV7-2
CAWSVTTHQPQHF	TRBV30
CASSGGLSGNTIYF	TRBV5-4
CASSPGQGFGYGYTF	TRBV18
CASRRQSDTEAFF	TRBV4-2
CASSPRHGEQFF	TRBV18
CASSLSTGDSGELFF	TRBV5-1
CASSLVLAGSYNEQFF	TRBV5-4
CASAGGDADTQYF	TRBV19
CASGNGVSGANVLTF	TRBV2
CASSGRQQPTNEKLFF	TRBV6-6
CASAYGAGNTIYF	TRBV13
CASSFRDPSYEQYF	TRBV27
CASSERRGVEKPQHF	TRBV2
CASGTGRTSAGYEQYF	TRBV12-5
CASGKAGGADTQYF	TRBV6-5
CAIQDHETQYF	TRBV21-1
CASSPRWSGGNTIYF	TRBV9
CASSRGLAGTYEQYF	TRBV6-5
CASRDPGTGRPPLHF	TRBV19
CASSVLAGGVAEQFF	TRBV2
CASSLSPTGELFF	TRBV5-1